This TCR beta chain is from a study of radiotherapy plus CTLA-4 blockade in lung cancer (dated by TCRdb to the late 2010s). Broadly, across the study: Among the enrolled patients, about 20% had an objective response, and about 29% reached disease control.

In this study, focal radiation therapy paired with CTLA-4 blockade (ipilimumab) was tested in patients who had chemo-refractory metastatic non-small-cell lung cancer. Taken from the germline V gene (reference sequence), the CDR1 and CDR2 loops are SEHNR and FQNEAQ. V gives up 1 base and J gives up 12 bases, and the segment between their germline ends measures 10 bases. Measured from the cysteine to the phenylalanine, the CDR3 is 12 residues long. This entry keeps only the CDR3 DNA: 36 bases, framed from base 1. Notes on this clone: No cognate antigen has been identified for it. No clone much larger than this one lies a single base away; base qualities are absent.

The paper's findings and limits, for the study overall: TCR clones derived from tumors expanded in peripheral blood after treatment with radiotherapy and ipilimumab. Early dynamic changes in blood T cell clones, together with increased serum interferon-beta after radiation, were reported as the strongest predictors of response.

Library prep was done by the immunoSEQ multiplex PCR assay. Sourced from immuneACCESS, this table was stored by TCRdb with only in-frame sequences that have V and J called. A share of the clones is absent; for the studies checked, an unresolved V gene accounts for under half, and the remainder has no known explanation. A total of tens of thousands of clones appear in this sample, about 87% of them only once. The ten top clones hold approximately 0.9% of the sample. The sequenced sample was peripheral blood, obtained from a patient treated with radiotherapy plus ipilimumab. The sequence is built from TRBV7-9 and TRBJ2-1; possibly the D gene is TRBD2, per 5 matching bases. The TCR was taken from a human donor with non-small cell lung cancer who had stable disease on radiotherapy plus ipilimumab. The DNA reads as follows: TGTGCCAGCAGCTTAGAAGTCGGGGTGCAGTTCTTC. This yields the protein CASSLEVGVQFF.